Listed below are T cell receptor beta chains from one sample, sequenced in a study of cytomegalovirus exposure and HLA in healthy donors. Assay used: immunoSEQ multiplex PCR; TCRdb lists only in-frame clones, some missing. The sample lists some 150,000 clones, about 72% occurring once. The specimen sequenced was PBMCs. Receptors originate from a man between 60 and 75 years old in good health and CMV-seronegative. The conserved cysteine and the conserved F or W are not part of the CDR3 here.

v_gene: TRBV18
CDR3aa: ASSPGQGTPYEQY

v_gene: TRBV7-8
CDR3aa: ASSLSSGNNEQF

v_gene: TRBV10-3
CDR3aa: AISGGNTIY

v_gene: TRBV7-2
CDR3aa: ASSLRDLTRKGYT

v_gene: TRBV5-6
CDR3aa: ASSQEVLSYGYT

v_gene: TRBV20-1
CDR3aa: SADRGGEY

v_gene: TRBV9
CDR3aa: ASSATSGGTQY

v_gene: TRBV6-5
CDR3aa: ASSYSYRGDYEQY

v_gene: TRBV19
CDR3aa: ASSLIGLSGGSNQPQH

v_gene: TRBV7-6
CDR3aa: ASSMRGGNTIY

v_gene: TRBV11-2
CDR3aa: ASSLGQGAYEQY

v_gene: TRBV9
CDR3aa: ASSPRKATSGGQETQY

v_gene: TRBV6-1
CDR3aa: ASSGERDQPQH

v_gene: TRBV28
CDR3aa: ASSPDTRTEAF

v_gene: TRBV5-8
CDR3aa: ASSSETGAGNQPQH

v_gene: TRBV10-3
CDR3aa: AISESVGGGANTGELF

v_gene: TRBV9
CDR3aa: ASSVRAGLNTEAF

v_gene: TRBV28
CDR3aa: ASSLVGDRGQPGELF

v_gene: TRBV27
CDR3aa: ASREGTSARYEQY

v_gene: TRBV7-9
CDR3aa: SSSLGDSGELF

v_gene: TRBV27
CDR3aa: ASSFSGASYEQY

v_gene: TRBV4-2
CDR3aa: ASSQIPTASIGTQY

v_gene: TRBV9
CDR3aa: ASSVRGGATGELF

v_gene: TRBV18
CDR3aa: ASGQGFQETQY